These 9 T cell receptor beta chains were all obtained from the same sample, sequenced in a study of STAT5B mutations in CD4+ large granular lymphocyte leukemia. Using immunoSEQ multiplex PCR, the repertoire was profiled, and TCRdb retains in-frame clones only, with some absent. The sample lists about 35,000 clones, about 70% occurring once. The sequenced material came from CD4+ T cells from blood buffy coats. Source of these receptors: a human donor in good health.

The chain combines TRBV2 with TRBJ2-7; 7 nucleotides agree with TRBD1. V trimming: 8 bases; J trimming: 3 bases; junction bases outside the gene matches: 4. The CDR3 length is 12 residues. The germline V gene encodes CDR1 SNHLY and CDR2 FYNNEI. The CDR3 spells CASDRDNYEQYF. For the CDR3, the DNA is TGTGCCAGCGACAGGGACAACTACGAGCAGTACTTC.

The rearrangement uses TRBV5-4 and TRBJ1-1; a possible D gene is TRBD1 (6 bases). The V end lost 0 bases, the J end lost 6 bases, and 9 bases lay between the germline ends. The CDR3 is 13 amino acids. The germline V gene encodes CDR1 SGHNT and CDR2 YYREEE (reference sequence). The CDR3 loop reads CASSLDGGPEAFF. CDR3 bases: TGTGCCAGCAGCTTGGACGGGGGCCCTGAAGCTTTCTTT.

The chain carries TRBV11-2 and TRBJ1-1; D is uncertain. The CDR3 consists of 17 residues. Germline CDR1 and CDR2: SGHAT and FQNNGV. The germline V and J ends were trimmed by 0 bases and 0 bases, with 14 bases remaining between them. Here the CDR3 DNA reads TGTGCCAGCAGCTTAGATAGGCCGGGCGGTGTGAACACTGAAGCTTTCTTT. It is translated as CASSLDRPGGVNTEAFF.

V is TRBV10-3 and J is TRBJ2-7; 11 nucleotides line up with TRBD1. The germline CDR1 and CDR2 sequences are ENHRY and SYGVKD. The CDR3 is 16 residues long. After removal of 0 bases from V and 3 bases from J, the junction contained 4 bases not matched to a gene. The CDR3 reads CAISESSGTGGYEQYF. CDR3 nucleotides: TGTGCCATCAGTGAGTCGTCCGGGACAGGGGGCTACGAGCAGTACTTC.

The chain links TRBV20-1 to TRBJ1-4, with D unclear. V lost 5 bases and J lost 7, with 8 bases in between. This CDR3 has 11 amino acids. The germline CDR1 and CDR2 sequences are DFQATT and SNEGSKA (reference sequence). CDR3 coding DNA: TGCAGTGCTGAAGACGGTGAAAAACTGTTTTTT. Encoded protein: CSAEDGEKLFF.

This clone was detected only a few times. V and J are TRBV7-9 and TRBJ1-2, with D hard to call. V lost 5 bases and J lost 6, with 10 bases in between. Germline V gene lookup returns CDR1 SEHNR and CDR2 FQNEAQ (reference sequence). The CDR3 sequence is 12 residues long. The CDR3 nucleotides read TGTGCCAGCAGCCGGGATTCGGATGGCTACACCTTC. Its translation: CASSRDSDGYTF.

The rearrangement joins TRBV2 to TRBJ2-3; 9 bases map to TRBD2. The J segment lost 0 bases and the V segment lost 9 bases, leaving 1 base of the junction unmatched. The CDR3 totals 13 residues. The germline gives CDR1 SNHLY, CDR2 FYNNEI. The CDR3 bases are TGTGCCAGACTAGCGGGTAGCACAGATACGCAGTATTTT. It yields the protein CARLAGSTDTQYF.

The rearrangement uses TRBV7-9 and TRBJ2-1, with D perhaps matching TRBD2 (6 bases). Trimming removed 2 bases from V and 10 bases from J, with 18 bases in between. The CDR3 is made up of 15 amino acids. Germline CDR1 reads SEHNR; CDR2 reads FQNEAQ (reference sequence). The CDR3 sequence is CASSLSASVKREQFF. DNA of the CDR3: TGTGCCAGCAGCTTATCGGCTAGCGTAAAAAGGGAGCAGTTCTTC.

The CDR3 region is CASSVDVTDNEQFF. The CDR3 region has the DNA TGTGCCAGCAGCGTAGACGTGACGGATAATGAGCAGTTCTTC. This chain uses TRBV9 with TRBJ2-1; D is unclear. There are 14 residues in the CDR3. V lost 0 bases to trimming and J lost 7 bases, with 11 bases between them. Germline V lookup: CDR1 SGDLS, CDR2 YYNGEE.